Included here is one T cell receptor (beta chain) sequence, with context. The antigen remains unidentified. Sequenced by immunoSEQ multiplex PCR; TCRdb stores in-frame clones only, minus some. This table holds about 250,000 clones, 80% to 90% found once. The source of the sample is a study of cytomegalovirus exposure and HLA in healthy donors. Study as a whole: Later analysis reported that the roughly 120 validation repertoires shared the platform of the roughly 710 first-cohort repertoires.

Per the germline V gene, CDR1 is SGHNT and CDR2 is YYREEE (reference sequence). Trimming at V came to 7 bases and at J to 1 base, leaving 6 bases not matched to a gene. The CDR3 length is 14 residues. Study conclusions and caveats: That first-cohort TCR clusters tended to co-occur in the 90 to 150 validation repertoires was found in a later analysis. The study labeled fewer than 200 TCR beta chains cytomegalovirus-associated.

The sequencing sample was made of PBMCs. The chain employs TRBV5-4 and TRBJ2-5; 8 bases map to TRBD2. This receptor was obtained from a man aged 18 to 29 in good health and CMV-seronegative. The chain's CDR3 is CASAQGTSQETQYF. DNA for the CDR3: TGTGCCAGCGCCCAGGGGACTAGCCAAGAGACCCAGTACTTC.